One and the same sample provided the 25 T cell receptor beta chains below, sequenced in a study of T cell changes during pregnancy in multiple sclerosis. Profiling relied on immunoSEQ multiplex PCR, and the TCRdb table lists in-frame clones only, not all of them. The table has some 110,000 clones, roughly 90% seen once. The material sequenced was peripheral blood, taken in the third trimester of pregnancy. The origin of the receptors is a female donor with multiple sclerosis, enrolled in a pregnancy study.

The J gene is TRBJ1-4, the V gene TRBV5-1; D may be TRBD1 (5 bases). The V end lost 4 bases, the J end lost 3 bases, and 16 bases lay between the germline ends. The CDR3 is 16 residues long. Germline CDR1 SGHRS, CDR2 YFSETQ. The CDR3 bases are TGCGCCAGCAGCCCGACCAGACCGGGGGCTAATGAAAAACTGTTTTTT. It encodes CASSPTRPGANEKLFF.

V is TRBV5-1 and J is TRBJ1-5; TRBD1 is a possible D gene (6 bases). This CDR3 region has 14 residues. From germline, CDR1 is SGHRS and CDR2 YFSETQ. The V end was cut by 0 bases, the J end by 7 bases, with 11 bases between. For the CDR3, the DNA is TGCGCCAGCAGCTTGGAGGGGGGGAACCAGCCCCAGCATTTT. Its translation is CASSLEGGNQPQHF.

The chain couples TRBV19 to TRBJ2-7; 8 positions agree with TRBD1. Germline assignment: CDR1 LNHDA and CDR2 SQIVND (reference sequence). The CDR3 length is 12 residues. J gave up 5 bases and V 7 bases, and 4 bases lay outside the gene matches. The CDR3 nucleotides are TGTGCCAGTATGGACAGGGCGAACGAGCAGTACTTC. Protein sequence: CASMDRANEQYF.

The sample holds a few counts of this clone. The chain has TRBV7-9 and TRBJ2-1; 7 positions agree with TRBD2. Germline CDR1 reads SEHNR; CDR2 reads FQNEAQ (reference sequence). Germline trimming cut 2 bases from V and 9 bases from J; bases unmatched to any gene: 4. The CDR3 spans 13 residues. The chain's CDR3 is CASSLWGGTEQFF. The CDR3 DNA reads TGTGCCAGCAGCTTATGGGGGGGAACTGAGCAGTTCTTC. Together with reference TRBV7-9 and TRBJ2-1, the CDR3 gives the full variable domain: DTGVSQNPRHKITKRGQNVTFRCDPISEHNRLYWYRQTLGQGPEFLTYFQNEAQLEKSRLLSDRFSAERPKGSFSTLEIQRTEQGDSAMYLCASSLWGGTEQFFGPGTRLTVL.

V usage is TRBV9 and J usage is TRBJ2-5; D may be TRBD1 (6 bases). The germline V gene encodes CDR1 SGDLS and CDR2 YYNGEE. V lost 3 bases to trimming and J lost 3 bases, with 9 bases between them. The CDR3 is 13 residues long. The DNA of the CDR3 is TGTGCCAGCAGCGCCCAGGGGAAAGAGACCCAGTACTTC. The encoded protein is CASSAQGKETQYF.

This chain uses TRBV7-8 with TRBJ1-6; D remains unclear. V was pared by 3 bases and J by 8 bases, with 11 bases between. The CDR3 runs 14 residues. Germline values: CDR1 SGHVS, CDR2 FQNEAQ. CDR3 DNA: TGTGCCAGCAGCTTGTCCCTGAGGGATTCACCCCTCCACTTT. Translating gives CASSLSLRDSPLHF.

The J gene is TRBJ2-1, the V gene TRBV5-1; the D gene is possibly TRBD2 (6 bases). CDR1 SGHRS and CDR2 YFSETQ come from the germline V gene. V gave up 1 base and J gave up 5 bases, with 10 bases separating them. The CDR3 is made up of 14 amino acids. CDR3 sequence: CASSLRLANNEQFF. CDR3 nucleotide sequence: TGCGCCAGCAGCTTGAGGCTAGCGAACAATGAGCAGTTCTTC.

This clone appeared a single time. The genes are TRBV27 and TRBJ2-3, with D uncertain. CDR3 size: 12 residues. Trimming took off 5 bases at V and 5 bases at J, with 8 bases between the two ends. Germline lookup yields CDR1 MNHEY and CDR2 SMNVEV (reference sequence). The CDR3 here is CASSPSQDTQYF. The CDR3 nucleotides read TGTGCCAGCAGTCCATCCCAAGATACGCAGTATTTT.

The V gene is TRBV27, the J gene TRBJ2-2; 7 bases are shared with TRBD1. V shed 5 bases, J shed 6 bases, and the junction held 9 bases outside the gene matches. This CDR3 has 15 amino acids. Germline V CDR1 and CDR2: MNHEY, SMNVEV (reference sequence). CDR3 in DNA: TGTGCCAGCAGTAGGATAAGGGGGCGCCCCGGGGAGCTGTTTTTT. Amino acids: CASSRIRGRPGELFF.

The sample holds a few counts of this clone. The rearrangement joins TRBV5-1 to TRBJ2-7; D ambiguous. V was cut by 0 bases and J by 0 bases, with 7 bases left in between. The V gene's germline CDR1 is SGHRS and CDR2 YFSETQ. The CDR3 extends over 14 amino acids. CDR3: CASSLDSNSYEQYF. CDR3 bases: TGCGCCAGCAGCTTGGATTCCAACTCCTACGAGCAGTACTTC. Full variable domain (missing parts from reference TRBV5-1 and TRBJ2-7): KAGVTQTPRYLIKTRGQQVTLSCSPISGHRSVSWYQQTPGQGLQFLFEYFSETQRNKGNFPGRFSGRQFSNSRSEMNVSTLELGDSALYLCASSLDSNSYEQYFGPGTRLTVT.

This chain uses TRBV2 with TRBJ2-7, with D possibly matching TRBD1 (6 bases). Trimming removed 4 bases at V and 5 bases at J, with 12 bases between. The germline V gene has CDR1 SNHLY and CDR2 FYNNEI. This CDR3 is 13 amino acids long. The CDR3 protein is CASSVNRADEQYF. DNA of the CDR3: TGTGCCAGCAGTGTGAACAGGGCGGACGAGCAGTACTTC.

The chain is built from TRBV27 and TRBJ1-3; D uncertain. V dropped 6 bases and J dropped 0 bases, with 6 bases sitting between them. The CDR3 runs 13 residues. From germline, CDR1 is MNHEY and CDR2 SMNVEV (reference sequence). The CDR3 loop reads CASRLNSGNTIYF. The CDR3 bases are TGTGCCAGCAGACTGAACTCTGGAAACACCATATATTTT.

This chain joins TRBV27 and TRBJ2-7, with TRBD1 matching over 10 bases. Per the germline V gene, CDR1 is MNHEY and CDR2 is SMNVEV (reference sequence). The V segment lost 6 bases and the J segment 7 bases; nucleotides outside the gene matches: 12. The CDR3 has 15 amino acids. The CDR3 region has the DNA TGTGCCAGCAGCCCGGGACAGGGGTTTATTCGTGAGCAGTACTTC. This sequence encodes CASSPGQGFIREQYF.

V is TRBV5-1 and J is TRBJ2-6, with 9 bases identical to TRBD1. CDR3 size: 19 residues. The V segment lost 3 bases and the J segment 0 bases; nucleotides outside the gene matches: 10. Germline CDR1 and CDR2: SGHRS and YFSETQ. The CDR3 DNA follows: TGCGCCAGCAGCTCGACTCCACAGGGGGCGAGCTCTGGGGCCAACGTCCTGACTTTC. This sequence encodes CASSSTPQGASSGANVLTF.

The genes are TRBV6-1 and TRBJ2-5, with D perhaps TRBD2 (5 bases). Germline V gene lookup returns CDR1 MNHNS and CDR2 SASEGT. Trimming removed 3 bases from V and 2 bases from J, with 13 bases in between. There are 15 residues in the CDR3. The CDR3 spells CASSDTWRRQETQYF. Written as DNA, the CDR3 is TGTGCCAGCAGTGATACCTGGAGGAGACAAGAGACCCAGTACTTC.

The chain joins TRBV28 to TRBJ1-1; TRBD1 matches 11 bases. The germline CDR1 and CDR2 sequences are MDHEN and SYDVKM. Losses at the gene ends were 2 bases for V and 6 bases for J; bases not matched to a gene: 8. This CDR3 contains 16 residues. In DNA, the CDR3 is TGTGCCAGCAGTTTAGCTAATCCGGGACAGGGGGCTGAAGCTTTCTTT. This codes for CASSLANPGQGAEAFF.

To note about this clone: No conserved phenylalanine or tryptophan is present at the end of the CDR3, so a read error is the likely explanation. The limits of the CDR3 on the DNA are not certain, so only TCRdb's listed CDR3 is given. V gene TRBV5-1 combines with J gene TRBJ1-2. Germline CDR1 SGHRS, CDR2 YFSETQ. The CDR3 spans 13 residues, counting both ends. The CDR3 protein is CASSLAGRSGATL.

This clone appeared once. This sequence joins TRBV19 and TRBJ1-3, with unresolved D. CDR3 length: 17 residues. V gave up 2 bases and J gave up 0 bases, with 14 bases separating them. From germline, CDR1 is LNHDA and CDR2 SQIVND (reference sequence). The DNA of the CDR3 is TGTGCCAGTAGTATAAGAGGTGGCCCCCGCTCTGGAAACACCATATATTTT. Translated: CASSIRGGPRSGNTIYF.

The chain is built from TRBV18 and TRBJ2-1; the match to TRBD2 covers 11 bases. The CDR3 has 16 amino acids. The trim removed 6 bases at V and 4 bases at J, leaving 8 bases unmatched. Germline values: CDR1 KGHSH, CDR2 LQKENI. This CDR3 reads CASSRLAGGLYNEQFF. The CDR3 DNA reads TGTGCCAGCTCCCGGCTAGCGGGGGGTCTGTACAATGAGCAGTTCTTC.

The J gene is TRBJ2-7, the V gene TRBV4-2, with 12 bases lining up with TRBD2. The V gene's germline CDR1 is LGHNA and CDR2 YNFKEQ. The CDR3 has 19 amino acids. V gave up 0 bases and J gave up 0 bases; unmatched junction bases: 9. CDR3 in DNA: TGTGCCAGCAGCCAAGACGAGGGACTAGCGGGTCGTGTCTCCTACGAGCAGTACTTC. Amino acids: CASSQDEGLAGRVSYEQYF.

The chain has TRBV27 and TRBJ1-5; maybe TRBD1 (5 bases). With 3 bases removed from V and 7 bases from J, the gap between germline ends came to 10 bases. Germline lookup yields CDR1 MNHEY and CDR2 SMNVEV (reference sequence). CDR3 length: 13 residues. The CDR3 nucleotides are TGTGCCAGCAGTTTTGTCGGGGGGCAGCCCCAGCATTTT. Its translation is CASSFVGGQPQHF.

The V call is TRBV9, the J call TRBJ2-2, with D possibly being TRBD2 (6 bases). The CDR3 has 16 amino acids. In germline, CDR1 is SGDLS, CDR2 YYNGEE. The ends were cut back, 3 bases at V and 1 base at J, with 13 bases in the middle. The CDR3 DNA is TGTGCCAGCAGCGCTGACGGGGGAGTGAACACCGGGGAGCTGTTTTTT. Amino acid sequence: CASSADGGVNTGELFF.

The chain is built from TRBV10-3 and TRBJ1-2; 8 positions agree with TRBD1. This CDR3 has 14 residues. Per the germline V gene, CDR1 is ENHRY and CDR2 is SYGVKD. V lost 3 bases and J lost 7; bases outside the gene matches: 7. The CDR3 coding sequence is TGTGCCATCAGTGACTCGGACAGGGAGGGTGGCTACACCTTC. It specifies CAISDSDREGGYTF.

V is TRBV10-1 and J is TRBJ2-1, with 12 bases fitting TRBD2. The CDR3 sequence is 17 residues long. Germline V lookup: CDR1 WNHNN, CDR2 SYGVQD (reference sequence). V dropped 3 bases and J dropped 2; count of bases not matched to a gene: 5. The CDR3 DNA sequence: TGCGCCAGCAGTGATACCGGACTAGCGGGGACCTACAATGAGCAGTTCTTC. Protein product: CASSDTGLAGTYNEQFF.

The chain joins TRBV4-2 to TRBJ2-1; TRBD1 matches 7 bases. The V gene's germline CDR1 is LGHNA and CDR2 YNFKEQ. J lost 8 bases, V lost 3 bases, and 7 bases had no gene match. The CDR3 is made up of 14 amino acids. In DNA form, the CDR3 reads TGTGCCAGCAGCCAGAGACAGGGATATGATGAGCAGTTCTTC. Its protein is CASSQRQGYDEQFF.